Listed below are T cell receptor beta chains from one sample, sequenced in a study of HIV-infected patients and healthy controls. Each CDR3 protein gets one entry after TCRdb re-called the 5' RACE reads with MiXCR. The sample includes tens of thousands of distinct CDR3 sequences, roughly a fifth of them seen just once. Sequenced: CD4+ T cells from blood. The receptor set was obtained from a human donor in good health. CDR3s include the opening cysteine and the closing phenylalanine or tryptophan. Each record gives: clone size, D gene, V gene, J gene, CDR3 DNA, CDR3 protein. The D gene is left open where the match is weak. Size is stated for part of the rows, as once, few or many counts, or as a class when the clone is expanded.

>.|.|TRBV7-2|TRBJ2-1
TGTGCCAGCAGCTTAGCGGGCGTGTCCAAACTTAGCTCCTACAATGAGCAGTTCTTC
CASSLAGVSKLSSYNEQFF
>many|.|TRBV29-1|TRBJ1-2
TGCAGCGTTAACCAACAGACAGGAACCTATGGCTACACCTTC
CSVNQQTGTYGYTF
>few|.|TRBV6-2/TRBV6-3|TRBJ2-2
TGTGCCAGCAGGCCGAACAGAACCCCGAACACCGGGGAGCTGTTTTTT
CASRPNRTPNTGELFF
>few|.|TRBV5-6|TRBJ2-1
TGTGCCAGCAGCTTCCCAGCCGATAGCTCCTACAATGAGCAGTTCTTC
CASSFPADSSYNEQFF
>many|TRBD1|TRBV10-3|TRBJ1-1
TGTGCCATCAGTGTATCAGGGACAGGGACGTTCGCTGAAGCTTTCTTT
CAISVSGTGTFAEAFF
>many|TRBD2|TRBV20-1|TRBJ2-3
TGCAGTGCGAACATAGCGGGGGCCCCAAATACGCAGTATTTT
CSANIAGAPNTQYF
>.|TRBD1|TRBV20-1|TRBJ1-1
TGCAGTGCTAGACAATTAGGGGGCGCGGATGAAGCTTTCTTT
CSARQLGGADEAFF
>.|.|TRBV20-1|TRBJ1-1
TGCAGTGCTAGAGAAGGTGGGGCGTACACTGAAGCTTTCTTT
CSAREGGAYTEAFF
>.|.|TRBV7-9|TRBJ1-6
TGTGCCAGCAGCTTCGACCCAAATAATTCACCCCTCCACTTT
CASSFDPNNSPLHF
>many|.|TRBV12-3/TRBV12-4|TRBJ2-3
TGTGCCAGCAGTCGACGCCCGGGACTCCGCACAGATACGCAGTATTTT
CASSRRPGLRTDTQYF
>.|.|TRBV6-5|TRBJ1-2
TGTGCCAGCAGCCACAGGGTAGCCTATGGCTACACCTTC
CASSHRVAYGYTF
>many|TRBD2|TRBV14|TRBJ2-2
TGTGCCAGCAGCCAAGGACTAGCGGGGGCCGGGGAGCTGTTTTTT
CASSQGLAGAGELFF
>few|.|TRBV30|TRBJ1-2
TGTGCCTGGAGTGTACGGGGATTTGGTGGCTACACCTTC
CAWSVRGFGGYTF
>.|.|TRBV12-3/TRBV12-4|TRBJ2-3
TGTGCCAGCAGCTCGGAGCGGACGAGCTCAGATACGCAGTATTTT
CASSSERTSSDTQYF
>many|.|TRBV6-6|TRBJ1-5
TGTGCCACCACGGGGGGTAACAATCAGCCCCAGCATTTT
CATTGGNNQPQHF
>many|.|TRBV4-1|TRBJ1-2
TGCGCCAGCAGCCAAGATTGGGAGAACTATGGCTACACCTTC
CASSQDWENYGYTF
>many|.|TRBV4-1|TRBJ2-3
TGCGCCAGCAGCCACGGGTGGGGCGGATCCACAGATACGCAGTATTTT
CASSHGWGGSTDTQYF
>.|TRBD1|TRBV6-6|TRBJ2-7
TGTGCCAGCAGTTGGCCGGGACAGGGTCTCTACGAGCAGTACTTC
CASSWPGQGLYEQYF
>many|.|TRBV2|TRBJ1-2
TGTGCCAGCCGTAAAGACAGCCATGGCTACACCTTC
CASRKDSHGYTF
>many|TRBD1|TRBV5-1|TRBJ1-1
TGCGCCAGCAGCCCAGACTTGGGACAGAAAAATGAAGCTTTCTTT
CASSPDLGQKNEAFF
>many|.|TRBV9|TRBJ2-6
TGTGCCAGCAGCGTATTATTACGGGGCCCTAGCTCTGGGGCCAACGTCCTGACTTTC
CASSVLLRGPSSGANVLTF
>.|TRBD1|TRBV6-1|TRBJ1-2
TGTGCCAGCAGCGCCGCGTTTGGCGGGACAGGGGGCGCTCATGGCTACGCCTTC
CASSAAFGGTGGAHGYAF
>many|TRBD2|TRBV7-2|TRBJ2-7
TGTGCCAGCAGCGGCCGACTAGCGCACGAGCAGTACTTC
CASSGRLAHEQYF
>.|.|TRBV5-1|TRBJ2-3
TGCGCCAGCAGCGGGGGGACAGCGGGCACAGATACGCAGTATTTT
CASSGGTAGTDTQYF
>.|.|TRBV6-5|TRBJ2-2
TGTGCCAGCGCAGGGAACACCGGGGAGCTGTTTTTT
CASAGNTGELFF
>.|.|TRBV20-1|TRBJ2-1
TGCAGTGCTCAGGGGTGGAATGAGCAGTTCTTC
CSAQGWNEQFF
>few|TRBD2|TRBV12-3/TRBV12-4|TRBJ2-7
TGTGCCAGCAACAAGCGGGAGGGCACCTACGAGCAGTACTTC
CASNKREGTYEQYF
>.|.|TRBV6-6|TRBJ1-5
TGTGCCAGCAGATTTGGGTATAATAGCAATCAGCCCCAGCATTTT
CASRFGYNSNQPQHF
>few|.|TRBV20-1|TRBJ2-7
TGCAGTGCGCTCCTCCGCGGCGGCTCCTACGAGCAGTACTTC
CSALLRGGSYEQYF
>many|.|TRBV4-3|TRBJ2-2
TGCGCCAGCAGCCAAGAGATTGGCAGGGGGAACACCGGGGAGCTGTTTTTT
CASSQEIGRGNTGELFF
>many|TRBD1|TRBV18|TRBJ2-1
TGTGCCAGCTCCCCGCCGGGACAGGGGGCTTGGGAGCAGTTCTTC
CASSPPGQGAWEQFF
>.|TRBD2|TRBV5-1|TRBJ2-3
TGCGCCAGCAGCTTGTTCGCTAGCGGGATGAGCACAGATACGCAGTATTTT
CASSLFASGMSTDTQYF
>few|.|TRBV6-2/TRBV6-3|TRBJ1-4
TGTGCCAGCAGTCTACCGGGCGAAAAACTGTTTTTT
CASSLPGEKLFF
>few|.|TRBV6-1|TRBJ1-5
TGTGCCAGCAGTGAATGGGGTGGAAGCAATCAGCCCCAGCATTTT
CASSEWGGSNQPQHF
>many|TRBD2|TRBV7-3|TRBJ2-1
TGTGCCAGCAGCTTGGTAGCGGGAGTTGTTTTTGAGCAGTTCTTC
CASSLVAGVVFEQFF
>.|TRBD1|TRBV20-1|TRBJ1-4
TGCAGTGCTGAGGACAGGGTTTTGGGGGGTGAAAAACTGTTTTTT
CSAEDRVLGGEKLFF
>many|TRBD2|TRBV6-2/TRBV6-3|TRBJ2-1
TGTGCCAGCAGACCTACTAGCGGGCGAAACGATATCGGTGAGCAGTTCTTC
CASRPTSGRNDIGEQFF
>.|.|TRBV9|TRBJ1-2
TGTGCCAGCAGCCCCTCAACAGGGTATCGTGGCTACACCTTC
CASSPSTGYRGYTF
>.|TRBD1|TRBV7-9|TRBJ2-7
TGTGCCAGCAGTCGGAACAGGGGCGAGCAGTACTTC
CASSRNRGEQYF
>.|.|TRBV19|TRBJ2-7
TGTGCCAGTAGTATCTCGGCAGGGAATGCCTACGACCAGTACTTC
CASSISAGNAYDQYF
>.|TRBD2|TRBV6-5|TRBJ2-5
TGTGCCAGCAGTTCCCGGACTAGCCGAGAGACCCAGTACTTC
CASSSRTSRETQYF
>many|.|TRBV6-5|TRBJ2-7
TGTGCCAGCAGTTACCGTGGGGGAACCTACGAGCAGTACTTC
CASSYRGGTYEQYF
>few|.|TRBV12-5|TRBJ2-4
TGTGCTAGTGGTGGGACATCGGGGAACATTCAGTACTTC
CASGGTSGNIQYF
>many|TRBD1|TRBV6-6|TRBJ1-5
TGTGCCAGCTTGGACAGGACCAATCAGCCCCAGCATTTT
CASLDRTNQPQHF
>.|TRBD2|TRBV7-6|TRBJ2-5
TGTGCCAGCAGCTTAGCGCGAGCGGGGGGTTCTCAAGAGACCCAGTACTTC
CASSLARAGGSQETQYF
>medium-sized|.|TRBV29-1|TRBJ1-1
TGCAGCGCCCTACCACACGGGAACACTGAAGCTTTCTTT
CSALPHGNTEAFF
>.|.|TRBV20-1|TRBJ2-7
TGCAGTGCTAGAGATCTGGGCGGGGCTTACGAGCAGTACTTC
CSARDLGGAYEQYF
>.|TRBD1|TRBV3-1|TRBJ2-4
TGTGCCAGCAGCCCCTGGGACAGACACCCCAAAAACATTCAGTACTTC
CASSPWDRHPKNIQYF